The 26 T cell receptor beta chains given below trace back to one sample, sequenced in a study of human T cells and chemical hapten exposure. TCRdb passed the RACE reads through MiXCR, listing each CDR3 protein once. The sample shows some 100,000 distinct CDR3 sequences, roughly a tenth of them seen only once. Time point noted: patch test 2, 6 weeks after DPC sensitization. Treatment of the sample: therapeutic diphenylcyclopropenone sensitization with weekly scalp DPC. The sequencing used whole blood, collected in connection with sensitization to the hapten diphenylcyclopropenone (DPC). The source of these receptors is a woman aged 40 to 50 with alopecia areata. Some clones in this sample may be carry-over from other donors' samples.

This clonotype was observed a few times. The chain joins TRBV6-6 to TRBJ1-1; no firm D call. The CDR3 consists of 13 residues. V gave up 0 bases and J gave up 4 bases, with 6 bases separating them. The V gene's germline CDR1 is MNHNY and CDR2 SVGAGI (reference sequence). Written as DNA, the CDR3 is TGTGCCAGCAGTTACTCCCGAGCCACTGAAGCTTTCTTT. Translation gives CASSYSRATEAFF.

This clonotype was seen a handful of times. The CDR3 reads CSASPTGTEAFF. In DNA form, the CDR3 reads TGCAGTGCTTCCCCTACAGGGACTGAAGCTTTCTTT. J is TRBJ1-1 and V is TRBV20-1; TRBD1 is a possible D gene (6 bases). Germline loops: CDR1 DFQATT, CDR2 SNEGSKA (reference sequence). V shed 5 bases and J shed 5 bases, with 12 bases lying between them. This CDR3 is built from 12 residues.

This clonotype was detected ten times or more. The chain joins TRBV12-3 or TRBV12-4 to TRBJ1-6; D remains ambiguous. The V end was cut by 6 bases, the J end by 5 bases, with 5 bases between. The CDR3 spans 12 residues. The CDR3 region is CASRLNNSPLHF. The DNA of the CDR3 is TGTGCCAGCAGACTAAATAATTCACCCCTCCACTTT.

The chain links TRBV6-5 to TRBJ2-7; a weak D match, TRBD1 (5 bases). CDR1 and CDR2 from the germline V gene are MNHEY and SVGAGI. This CDR3 has 18 amino acids. Trimming stripped 3 bases from V and 2 bases from J, with 23 bases between. In DNA form, the CDR3 reads TGTGCCAGCAGTTATTTGTCTGGCCCGGACATGCCTCCCTACGAGCAGTACTTC. It yields the protein CASSYLSGPDMPPYEQYF.

This clonotype was counted only a few times. The chain joins TRBV7-6 to TRBJ1-1; D not resolved. The germline V gene has CDR1 SGHVS and CDR2 FNYEAQ. CDR3 size: 11 residues. The V gene lost 8 bases and the J gene lost 7 bases, with 11 bases spanning the gap. The CDR3 spells CASSPGGEAFF. CDR3 coding DNA: TGTGCCAGCTCCCCGGGCGGTGAAGCTTTCTTT.

In its sample, this clonotype was seen many times. The J gene is TRBJ2-7, the V gene TRBV5-1; possibly TRBD2 for D (5 bases). This CDR3 spans 15 amino acids. CDR1 and CDR2 from the germline V gene are SGHRS and YFSETQ. Trimming left V 3 bases short and J 0 bases short, with 13 bases between. CDR3 residues: CASSSGLLSSYEQYF. The CDR3 nucleotides are TGCGCCAGCAGCTCAGGACTCCTGAGCTCCTACGAGCAGTACTTC.

This clonotype was observed a few times. This rearrangement joins TRBV18 to TRBJ1-1; D unresolved. The V gene lost 1 base and the J gene lost 1 base, with 7 bases spanning the gap. This CDR3 region has 14 residues. Germline CDR1 reads KGHSH; CDR2 reads LQKENI. The CDR3 is CASSPQDGNTEAFF. The CDR3 bases are TGTGCCAGCTCACCACAGGACGGGAACACTGAAGCTTTCTTT.

There are many counts of this clonotype. V gene TRBV4-3 combines with J gene TRBJ2-2; D is tentatively TRBD1 or TRBD2 (5 bases each). Germline-derived CDR1 and CDR2 are LGHNA and YSLEER. V was clipped by 0 bases and J by 5 bases, with 7 bases between them. The CDR3 runs 14 residues. The CDR3 loop is CASSQERGTGELFF. DNA for the CDR3: TGCGCCAGCAGCCAAGAGAGGGGAACCGGGGAGCTGTTTTTT.

This clonotype was counted many times. V usage is TRBV3-1 and J usage is TRBJ2-7; 9 bases fit TRBD1. Losses at the gene ends were 4 bases for V and 0 bases for J; bases not matched to a gene: 10. CDR3 size: 17 residues. Germline loops: CDR1 LGHDT, CDR2 YNNKEL (reference sequence). CDR3 region: CASSPGTGLPYSYEQYF. The DNA for the CDR3 is TGTGCCAGCAGCCCCGGGACAGGGCTGCCCTACTCCTACGAGCAGTACTTC.

This clonotype was seen ten or more times. The V gene is TRBV19, the J gene TRBJ2-7; weak D call: TRBD1 (6 bases). Germline CDR1 is LNHDA and CDR2 is SQIVND (reference sequence). V was shortened by 1 base and J by 2 bases, with 12 bases between the two germline ends. This CDR3 has 15 amino acids. The CDR3 sequence: CASSIAARGPYEQYF. Here the CDR3 DNA reads TGTGCCAGTAGTATAGCCGCCAGGGGTCCCTACGAGCAGTACTTC.

This clonotype was counted at least ten times. The V and J genes are TRBV20-1 and TRBJ1-2; D not certain. The germline gives CDR1 DFQATT, CDR2 SNEGSKA (reference sequence). V lost 0 bases and J lost 5, with 19 bases in between. The CDR3 contains 16 residues. CDR3 in DNA: TGCAGTGCTAGAGAGGAGTTATCCGCTTCCCCTTATGGCTACACCTTC. Its translation is CSAREELSASPYGYTF.

This clonotype was observed a handful of times. The genes are TRBV27 and TRBJ2-1; 10 nucleotides match TRBD1. CDR1 and CDR2 (germline): MNHEY, SMNVEV (reference sequence). J lost 9 bases, V lost 5 bases, and 7 bases had no gene match. The CDR3 covers 14 residues. The CDR3 coding sequence is TGTGCCAGCAGTCCCAGGGACAGGGGAAGTGAGCAGTTCTTC. Translation gives CASSPRDRGSEQFF.

A few counts support this clonotype. J is TRBJ2-7 and V is TRBV28; a possible D gene is TRBD2 (7 bases). V was trimmed by 4 bases and J by 6 bases, leaving 22 bases between them. The CDR3 sequence is 16 residues long. Germline CDR1 MDHEN, CDR2 SYDVKM. In DNA form, the CDR3 reads TGTGCCAGCAGTTCCGCGGATGAGGGGGGGCTAGTCGAGCAGTACTTC. Its translation: CASSSADEGGLVEQYF.

The chain employs TRBV20-1 and TRBJ1-5; D is unclear. CDR1 is DFQATT, CDR2 SNEGSKA, per germline (reference sequence). The CDR3 sequence is 14 residues long. V lost 5 bases and J 3 bases, leaving 14 bases between the germline ends. The chain's CDR3 is CSASGPGFNQPQHF. The CDR3 nucleotides are TGCAGTGCTTCCGGCCCGGGCTTCAATCAGCCCCAGCATTTT.

J is TRBJ1-2 and V is TRBV20-1; D not resolved. Trimming took off 3 bases at V and 5 bases at J, with 13 bases between the two ends. This CDR3 is built from 13 residues. The germline V gene has CDR1 DFQATT and CDR2 SNEGSKA (reference sequence). The CDR3 spells CSASVEIAYGYTF. The CDR3 DNA reads as TGCAGTGCTAGTGTCGAGATCGCATATGGCTACACCTTC.

This clonotype was seen many times. The chain combines TRBV4-3 with TRBJ2-1; D is perhaps TRBD1 or TRBD2 (6 bases each). There are 15 residues in the CDR3. V gave up 1 base and J gave up 8 bases, with 15 bases separating them. Germline V lookup: CDR1 LGHNA, CDR2 YSLEER. The CDR3 loop reads CASSQVRGAGYEQFF. For the CDR3, the DNA is TGCGCCAGCAGCCAAGTGAGGGGGGCAGGATATGAGCAGTTCTTC.

This clonotype appeared a few times. This chain uses TRBV24-1 with TRBJ1-6; D gene ambiguous. This CDR3 has 14 amino acids. The germline gives CDR1 KGHDR, CDR2 SFDVKD. The germline V and J ends were trimmed by 4 bases and 10 bases, with 13 bases remaining between them. The CDR3 nucleotides read TGTGCCACCAGTGACTACAGTTTCGAGTCACCCCTCCACTTT. It yields the protein CATSDYSFESPLHF.

Worth noting for this clonotype: A much larger clone is a single base away; this may be a read error. V usage is TRBV29-1 and J usage is TRBJ1-1; D possibly corresponds to TRBD1 (5 bases). This CDR3 comprises 14 residues. Germline V gene data show CDR1 as SQVTM and CDR2 as ANQGSEA. The CDR3 DNA is TGCAGCGTTGAAGATCCGGCAGGGAACTCTGAAGCTTTCTTT. It specifies CSVEDPAGNSEAFF.

The chain couples TRBV19 to TRBJ1-5, with D perhaps matching TRBD1 (5 bases). This CDR3 spans 15 amino acids. Trimming pared 4 bases from V and 7 bases from J, leaving 17 bases between. Looked up from germline, CDR1 is LNHDA and CDR2 is SQIVND (reference sequence). CDR3 loop: CASSTTLRGGQPQHF. The CDR3, as DNA: TGTGCCAGTAGTACAACACTGCGGGGGGGGCAGCCCCAGCATTTT.

This clonotype was picked up a small number of times. This chain uses TRBV6-2 or TRBV6-3 with TRBJ1-1; D may be TRBD1 (6 bases). V was trimmed by 10 bases and J by 1 base, leaving 25 bases between them. Germline V lookup: CDR1 MNHEY, CDR2 SVGEGT. CDR3 size: 17 residues. The CDR3 is CATLPRGTRDGNTEAFF. The CDR3 DNA follows: TGTGCCACCCTCCCCCGTGGGACAAGGGACGGGAACACTGAAGCTTTCTTT.

There are a few counts of this clonotype. J is TRBJ1-4 and V is TRBV27, with D uncertain. Trimming removed 6 bases at V and 0 bases at J, with 8 bases between. Germline CDR1 is MNHEY and CDR2 is SMNVEV (reference sequence). The CDR3 covers 14 residues. Here the CDR3 reads CASRGSATNEKLFF. CDR3 in DNA: TGTGCCAGCAGGGGTTCGGCAACTAATGAAAAACTGTTTTTT.

This chain links TRBV29-1 with TRBJ2-2; no definite D call. Per the germline V gene, CDR1 is SQVTM and CDR2 is ANQGSEA. Trimming took off 0 bases at V and 7 bases at J, with 9 bases between the two ends. This CDR3 is built from 13 residues. CDR3 in DNA: TGCAGCGTTGAAGATCGTCAGCACGGGGAGCTGTTTTTT. It specifies CSVEDRQHGELFF.

The V call is TRBV7-2, the J call TRBJ2-7; D possibly corresponds to TRBD2 (5 bases). The germline CDR1 and CDR2 sequences are SGHTA and FQGNSA. This CDR3 contains 16 residues. V was clipped by 1 base and J by 5 bases, with 18 bases between them. The CDR3 nucleotides read TGTGCCAGCAGCTTAGATATTGCTAGCCCGCGGGACGAGCAGTACTTC. Translated: CASSLDIASPRDEQYF.

This clonotype has more than one count but fewer than ten. In DNA, the CDR3 is TGCAGCGTTCCATATCAGCCCCAGCATTTT. Translated: CSVPYQPQHF. The rearrangement joins TRBV29-1 to TRBJ1-5; D is undetermined. This CDR3 is built from 10 residues. The V and J ends lost 5 bases and 5 bases respectively, with 4 bases between them. Germline loops: CDR1 SQVTM, CDR2 ANQGSEA.

This clonotype was seen many times. V is TRBV4-1 and J is TRBJ1-1; unclear D gene. The V end lost 1 base, the J end lost 0 bases, and 9 bases lay between the germline ends. Germline V gene lookup returns CDR1 MGHRA and CDR2 YSYEKL. There are 15 residues in the CDR3. The CDR3 is CASSQGPLMNTEAFF. The DNA of the CDR3 is TGCGCCAGCAGCCAAGGGCCGTTGATGAACACTGAAGCTTTCTTT.

This clonotype was detected a few times. The chain is built from TRBV30 and TRBJ2-2; no clear D gene. This CDR3 contains 11 residues. V was pared by 0 bases and J by 8 bases, with 4 bases between. Germline V gene lookup returns CDR1 GTSNPN and CDR2 SVGIG (reference sequence). CDR3: CAWSVPGELFF. CDR3 in DNA: TGTGCCTGGAGTGTACCAGGGGAGCTGTTTTTT.